This TCR beta chain comes out of a study of identifying expanded T cells in peripheral blood. Broader study findings: Variance in clone template counts between two-week samples significantly increased with total template count across all healthy donors. Differentially abundant clones: about 1.2 between replicates, approximately 16 at about two weeks, approximately 18 at four.

About this clone: Its target is unknown.

CDR3 length: 15 amino acids. With 4 bases removed from V and 1 base from J, the gap between germline ends came to 12 bases. Germline lookup yields CDR1 SGDLS and CDR2 YYNGEE. No infections or other immune events were documented during collection. The method was immunoSEQ multiplex PCR; TCRdb's version includes in-frame clones alone and lacks a portion of them. Counted here are 100,000 or so clones, roughly nine tenths occurring once; the ten biggest clones make up roughly 17%. The specimen sequenced was blood. V is TRBV9 and J is TRBJ2-1; possibly TRBD2 for D (6 bases). This clonotype originated in a person aged 18 to 70 in good health. The CDR3 DNA is TGTGCCAGCAGCCCCTTGGCGGGGTCCTACAATGAGCAGTTCTTC. Protein: CASSPLAGSYNEQFF.